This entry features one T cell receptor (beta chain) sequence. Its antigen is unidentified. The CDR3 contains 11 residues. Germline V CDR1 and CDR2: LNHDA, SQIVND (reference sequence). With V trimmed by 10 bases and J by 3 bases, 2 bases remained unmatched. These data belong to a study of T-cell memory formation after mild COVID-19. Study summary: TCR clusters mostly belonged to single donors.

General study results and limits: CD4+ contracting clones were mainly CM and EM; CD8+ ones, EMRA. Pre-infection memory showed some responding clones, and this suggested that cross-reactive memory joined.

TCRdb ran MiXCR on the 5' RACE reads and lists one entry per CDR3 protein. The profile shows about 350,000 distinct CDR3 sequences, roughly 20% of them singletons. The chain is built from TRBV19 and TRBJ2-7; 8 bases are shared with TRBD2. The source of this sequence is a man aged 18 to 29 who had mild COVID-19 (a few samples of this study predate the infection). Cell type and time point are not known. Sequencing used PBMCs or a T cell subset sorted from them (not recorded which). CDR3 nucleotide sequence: TGTGCCACCGGGGGGGACTACGAGCAGTACTTC. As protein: CATGGDYEQYF. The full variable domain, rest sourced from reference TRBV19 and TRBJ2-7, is DGGITQSPKYLFRKEGQNVTLSCEQNLNHDAMYWYRQDPGQGLRLIYYSQIVNDFQKGDIAEGYSVSREKKESFPLTVTSAQKNPTAFYLCATGGDYEQYFGPGTRLTVT.